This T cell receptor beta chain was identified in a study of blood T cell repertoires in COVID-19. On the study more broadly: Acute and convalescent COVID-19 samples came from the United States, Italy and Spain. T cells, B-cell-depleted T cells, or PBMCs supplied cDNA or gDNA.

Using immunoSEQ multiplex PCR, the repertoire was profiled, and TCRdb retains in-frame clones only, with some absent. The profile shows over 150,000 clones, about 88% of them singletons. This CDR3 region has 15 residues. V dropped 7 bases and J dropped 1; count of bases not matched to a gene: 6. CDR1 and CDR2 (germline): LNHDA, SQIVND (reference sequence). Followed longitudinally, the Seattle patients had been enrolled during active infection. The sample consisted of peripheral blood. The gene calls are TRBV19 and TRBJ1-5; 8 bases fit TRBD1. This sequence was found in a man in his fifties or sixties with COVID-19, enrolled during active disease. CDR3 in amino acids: CASNVQGESNQPQHF. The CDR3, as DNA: TGTGCCAGTAATGTACAGGGGGAAAGCAATCAGCCCCAGCATTTT. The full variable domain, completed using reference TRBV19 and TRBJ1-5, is DGGITQSPKYLFRKEGQNVTLSCEQNLNHDAMYWYRQDPGQGLRLIYYSQIVNDFQKGDIAEGYSVSREKKESFPLTVTSAQKNPTAFYLCASNVQGESNQPQHFGDGTRLSIL.